This TCR beta chain was sequenced for a study of shared clonotypes between healthy human individuals. In regard to this clone: A far more abundant clone sits one base away, making this likely a read error.

Some clones are missing from TCRdb's copy, which holds only in-frame ones; the method was immunoSEQ multiplex PCR. Of 1 million to 1.2 million clones detected, roughly 80% appear once; the ten largest clones hold approximately 0.9%. Per the germline V gene, CDR1 is GTSNPN and CDR2 is SVGIG (reference sequence). The CDR3 sequence is 14 residues long. This TCR was recovered from a young man in good health. Some clones in this sample may be carry-over from other donors' samples. Material: memory CD4+ T cells from PBMCs. Subset indicated: CD45RA-negative fraction. J is TRBJ1-1 and V is TRBV30; weak D call: TRBD1 (5 bases). The chain's CDR3 is CAWETGLMNAEAFF. CDR3 nucleotide sequence: TGTGCCTGGGAAACAGGCCTCATGAACGCTGAAGCTTTCTTT. The whole variable domain, remainder taken from reference TRBV30 and TRBJ1-1, is SQTIHQWPATLVQPVGSPLSLECTVEGTSNPNLYWYRQAAGRGLQLLFYSVGIGQISSEVPQNLSASRPQDRQFILSSKKLLLSDSGFYLCAWETGLMNAEAFFGQGTRLTVV.